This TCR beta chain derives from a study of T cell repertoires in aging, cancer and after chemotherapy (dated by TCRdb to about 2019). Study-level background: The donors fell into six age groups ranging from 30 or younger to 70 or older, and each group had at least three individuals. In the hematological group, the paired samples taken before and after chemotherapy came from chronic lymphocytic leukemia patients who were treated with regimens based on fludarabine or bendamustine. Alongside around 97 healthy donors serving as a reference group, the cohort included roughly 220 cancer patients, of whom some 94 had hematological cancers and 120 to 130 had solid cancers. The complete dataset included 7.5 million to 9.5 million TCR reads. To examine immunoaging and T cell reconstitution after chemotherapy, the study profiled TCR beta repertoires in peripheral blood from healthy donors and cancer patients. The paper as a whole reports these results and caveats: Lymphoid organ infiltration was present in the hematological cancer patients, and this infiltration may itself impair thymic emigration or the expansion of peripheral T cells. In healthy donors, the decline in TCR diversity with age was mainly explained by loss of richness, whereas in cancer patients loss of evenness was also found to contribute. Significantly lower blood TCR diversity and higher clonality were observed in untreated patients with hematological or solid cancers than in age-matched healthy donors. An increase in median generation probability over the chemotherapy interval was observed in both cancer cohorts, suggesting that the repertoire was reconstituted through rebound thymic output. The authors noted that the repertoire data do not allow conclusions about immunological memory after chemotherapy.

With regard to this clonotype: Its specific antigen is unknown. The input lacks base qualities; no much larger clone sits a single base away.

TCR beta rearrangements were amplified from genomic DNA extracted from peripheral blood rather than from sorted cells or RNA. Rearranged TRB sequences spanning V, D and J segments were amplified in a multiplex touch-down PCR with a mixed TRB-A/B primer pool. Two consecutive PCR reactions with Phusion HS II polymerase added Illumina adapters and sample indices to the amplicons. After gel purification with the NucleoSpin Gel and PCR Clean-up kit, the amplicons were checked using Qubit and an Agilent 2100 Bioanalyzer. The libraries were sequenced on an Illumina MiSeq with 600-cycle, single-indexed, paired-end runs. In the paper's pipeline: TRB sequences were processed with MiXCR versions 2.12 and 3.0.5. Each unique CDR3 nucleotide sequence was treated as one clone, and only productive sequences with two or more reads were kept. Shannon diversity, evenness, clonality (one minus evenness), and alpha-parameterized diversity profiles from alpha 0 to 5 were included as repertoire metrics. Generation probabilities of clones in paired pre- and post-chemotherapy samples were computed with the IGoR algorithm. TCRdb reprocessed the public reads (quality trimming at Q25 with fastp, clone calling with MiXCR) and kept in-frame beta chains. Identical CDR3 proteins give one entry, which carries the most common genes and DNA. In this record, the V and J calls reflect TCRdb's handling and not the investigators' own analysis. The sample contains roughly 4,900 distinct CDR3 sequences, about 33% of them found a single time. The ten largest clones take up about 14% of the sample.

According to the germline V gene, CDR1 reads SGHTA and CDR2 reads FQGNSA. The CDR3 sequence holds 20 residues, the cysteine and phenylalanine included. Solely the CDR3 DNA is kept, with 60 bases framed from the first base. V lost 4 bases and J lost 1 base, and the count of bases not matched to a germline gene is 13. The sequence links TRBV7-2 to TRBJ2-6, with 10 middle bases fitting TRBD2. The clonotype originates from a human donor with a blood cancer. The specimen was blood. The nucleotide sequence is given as TGTGCCAGCAGCTCCCCGCCCCGAGCTAGCGGGGGATCTGGGGCCAACGTCCTGACTTTC. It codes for CASSSPPRASGGSGANVLTF.